Below, 20 T cell receptor beta chains from the same sample are listed, as sequenced in a study of shared clonotypes between healthy human individuals. The protocol was immunoSEQ multiplex PCR, while the TCRdb copy is restricted to in-frame clones and leaves out a portion. This table holds 600,000 to 750,000 clones, about 90% found once. Sequencing was done on a sample of memory CD8+ T cells from PBMCs. Subset specified: CD45RO+ cells pooled with CCR7-negative TemRA cells. Receptor source: a man between 18 and 29 years old in good health. Some clones in this sample may be carry-over from other donors' samples.

The genes are TRBV7-9 and TRBJ2-6; the D call may be TRBD1 or TRBD2 (5 bases each). Germline V gene data show CDR1 as SEHNR and CDR2 as FQNEAQ (reference sequence). Trimming removed 7 bases from V and 1 base from J, with 20 bases in between. The CDR3 loop spans 18 amino acids. The CDR3 sequence is CASTPGKGRLSGANVLTF. DNA of the CDR3: TGTGCCAGCACCCCCGGTAAGGGACGGCTTTCTGGGGCCAACGTCCTGACTTTC.

CDR3 in amino acids: CASSSARGRGVNEQFF. The CDR3 region has the DNA TGCGCCAGCAGCTCAGCAAGGGGGAGAGGGGTCAATGAGCAGTTCTTC. J is TRBJ2-1 and V is TRBV4-1, with a weak D call TRBD1 (6 bases). The length of the CDR3 is 16 residues. Trimming cost V 5 bases and J 6 bases, with 20 bases left between them. CDR1 MGHRA and CDR2 YSYEKL come from the germline V gene.

CDR3 region: CAWSEMGNQPQHF. In DNA, the CDR3 is TGTGCCTGGAGTGAGATGGGCAATCAGCCCCAGCATTTT. The chain links TRBV30 to TRBJ1-5; D unresolved. Germline V gene sequence: CDR1 GTSNPN, CDR2 SVGIG (reference sequence). This CDR3 comprises 13 residues. Trimming stripped 1 base from V and 2 bases from J, with 6 bases between.

This clone was seen a single time. Here the CDR3 DNA reads TGTGCCAGCAGCCATCCTACCGGGACTAGCGCCTACGAGCAGTACTTC. Its protein product is CASSHPTGTSAYEQYF. The genes are TRBV27 and TRBJ2-7, with 10 nucleotides matching TRBD2. The CDR3 covers 16 residues. CDR1 is MNHEY, CDR2 SMNVEV, per germline (reference sequence). V lost 6 bases and J lost 2; bases outside the gene matches: 10.

The V gene is TRBV2, the J gene TRBJ2-1; 11 positions agree with TRBD1. The CDR3 has 15 amino acids. Germline V gene sequence: CDR1 SNHLY, CDR2 FYNNEI. Trimming removed 2 bases from V and 6 bases from J; junction bases left unmatched: 3. The CDR3 DNA sequence: TGTGCCAGCAGTGAATGGGGGACAGGGGGCAATGAGCAGTTCTTC. Translation gives CASSEWGTGGNEQFF.

CDR3 sequence: CSVRPWEAGANEQFF. CDR3 DNA: TGCAGCGTCCGTCCCTGGGAAGCGGGAGCCAATGAGCAGTTCTTC. This chain connects TRBV29-1 to TRBJ2-1; 8 bases are shared with TRBD2. The V and J ends lost 6 bases and 6 bases, in that order; junction bases with no gene match: 13. This CDR3 has 15 amino acids. CDR1 is SQVTM and CDR2 is ANQGSEA in the germline V gene.

This clone was detected once. V gene TRBV6-6 combines with J gene TRBJ2-1; 7 nucleotides line up with TRBD2. Germline CDR1 MNHNY, CDR2 SVGAGI (reference sequence). The J segment lost 6 bases and the V segment lost 6 bases, leaving 14 bases of the junction unmatched. This CDR3 comprises 16 residues. The CDR3, as DNA: TGTGCCAGCAGCCCTCCAGGACTAGGTGAACGCAATGAGCAGTTCTTC. This translates into CASSPPGLGERNEQFF.

The chain joins TRBV19 to TRBJ2-7, with 7 positions matching TRBD2. Trimming cost V 4 bases and J 4 bases; bases outside gene matches: 7. The germline V gene encodes CDR1 LNHDA and CDR2 SQIVND (reference sequence). This CDR3 is 14 amino acids long. CDR3 sequence (DNA): TGTGCCAGTAGTACCGGGAGGTATGGGTACGAGCAGTACTTC. Protein: CASSTGRYGYEQYF.

The rearrangement uses TRBV27 and TRBJ2-2; possible D gene TRBD1, 6 bases. Germline V lookup: CDR1 MNHEY, CDR2 SMNVEV (reference sequence). Trimming left V 6 bases short and J 3 bases short, with 11 bases between. This CDR3 comprises 14 residues. CDR3 in DNA: TGTGCCAGCAGACTACACAGGGACACCGGGGAGCTGTTTTTT. Translation: CASRLHRDTGELFF.

The J gene is TRBJ2-5, the V gene TRBV7-8; 7 bases align to TRBD1. Germline V gene sequence: CDR1 SGHVS, CDR2 FQNEAQ. V dropped 4 bases and J dropped 1; count of bases not matched to a gene: 9. The CDR3 length is 16 residues. CDR3 residues: CASSSIGQAPQETQYF. The CDR3 DNA reads as TGTGCCAGCAGCTCAATTGGACAGGCTCCCCAAGAGACCCAGTACTTC.

V usage is TRBV10-3 and J usage is TRBJ2-2; D uncertain. The CDR3 spans 17 residues. V lost 3 bases, J lost 5 bases, and 19 bases lay in between. Germline values: CDR1 ENHRY, CDR2 SYGVKD. This chain's CDR3 is CAISDSGLKMRTGELFF. The CDR3 region has the DNA TGTGCCATCAGTGACTCGGGCCTCAAGATGAGGACCGGGGAGCTGTTTTTT.

The rearrangement links TRBV2 to TRBJ2-1, with 9 bases identical to TRBD2. The CDR3 runs to 16 residues. The V gene's germline CDR1 is SNHLY and CDR2 FYNNEI. V dropped 6 bases and J dropped 4; count of bases not matched to a gene: 10. DNA for the CDR3: TGTGCCAGCAGAATTAGCGGGAGTCCCGGATACAATGAGCAGTTCTTC. Amino acids: CASRISGSPGYNEQFF.

The gene calls are TRBV27 and TRBJ2-5; TRBD2 agrees at 8 bases. The CDR3 has 15 residues. Per germline, CDR1 MNHEY and CDR2 SMNVEV (reference sequence). Trimming removed 6 bases from V and 5 bases from J; junction bases left unmatched: 11. For the CDR3, the DNA is TGTGCCAGCAGCCCGGGGGGGGCGCATCGCGAGACCCAGTACTTC. Protein product: CASSPGGAHRETQYF.

The CDR3 sequence is CASSFGGVPYEQYF. CDR3 bases: TGCGCCAGCAGCTTTGGAGGGGTCCCCTACGAGCAGTACTTC. The gene calls are TRBV5-1 and TRBJ2-7, with D tentatively TRBD2 (6 bases). The germline V gene has CDR1 SGHRS and CDR2 YFSETQ. This CDR3 is 14 amino acids long. V was clipped by 2 bases and J by 2 bases, with 11 bases between them. The entire variable domain, with the rest obtained from reference TRBV5-1 and TRBJ2-7, is as follows: KAGVTQTPRYLIKTRGQQVTLSCSPISGHRSVSWYQQTPGQGLQFLFEYFSETQRNKGNFPGRFSGRQFSNSRSEMNVSTLELGDSALYLCASSFGGVPYEQYFGPGTRLTVT.

The gene calls are TRBV10-3 and TRBJ2-7, with D tentatively TRBD1 (5 bases). Trimming stripped 3 bases from V and 0 bases from J, with 9 bases between. Germline CDR1 reads ENHRY; CDR2 reads SYGVKD. This CDR3 region has 14 residues. The CDR3: CAISDLDSSYEQYF. In nucleotides, the CDR3 is TGTGCCATCAGTGACCTAGACAGCTCCTACGAGCAGTACTTC.

The chain links TRBV5-1 to TRBJ2-1, with unresolved D. Trimming took off 5 bases at V and 8 bases at J, with 14 bases between the two ends. The length of the CDR3 is 13 residues. Per the germline V gene, CDR1 is SGHRS and CDR2 is YFSETQ. The CDR3 loop is CASRPYSADEQFF. The CDR3 nucleotides read TGCGCCAGCAGGCCGTATTCCGCGGATGAGCAGTTCTTC.

The chain joins TRBV6-5 to TRBJ1-1; D may be TRBD1 (6 bases). V was shortened by 2 bases and J by 1 base, with 14 bases between the two germline ends. This CDR3 is built from 16 residues. Germline CDR1 MNHEY, CDR2 SVGAGI. The CDR3 DNA sequence: TGTGCCAGCAGTTACACAACAGGGAGATCGAACACTGAAGCTTTCTTT. Its translation: CASSYTTGRSNTEAFF.

The gene calls are TRBV7-3 and TRBJ2-3, with D perhaps matching TRBD2 (6 bases). Trimming cost V 4 bases and J 1 base, with 27 bases left between them. Germline CDR1 reads SGHTA; CDR2 reads FQGTGA. The CDR3 extends over 20 amino acids. This chain's CDR3 is CASSSPIGGGVASRTDTQYF. Written as DNA, the CDR3 is TGTGCCAGCAGCTCCCCGATCGGTGGCGGGGTCGCATCGCGCACAGATACGCAGTATTTT. The full variable domain, in which reference TRBV7-3 and TRBJ2-3 provide the parts outside the CDR3, is GAGVSQTPSNKVTEKGKYVELRCDPISGHTALYWYRQSLGQGPEFLIYFQGTGAADDSGLPNDRFFAVRPEGSVSTLKIQRTERGDSAVYLCASSSPIGGGVASRTDTQYFGPGTRLTVL.

V and J are TRBV27 and TRBJ2-7, with 14 nucleotides matching TRBD2. This CDR3 comprises 17 residues. J lost 3 bases, V lost 5 bases, and 9 bases had no gene match. Germline V lookup: CDR1 MNHEY, CDR2 SMNVEV (reference sequence). Written as DNA, the CDR3 is TGTGCCAGCAGTCCGTCCGGACTAGCGGGAGGTAGCTACGAGCAGTACTTC. It specifies CASSPSGLAGGSYEQYF.

This clone was seen a few times. The rearrangement links TRBV11-2 to TRBJ1-1; D ambiguous. CDR1 is SGHAT, CDR2 FQNNGV, per germline. The CDR3 has 15 amino acids. Trimming shortened V by 5 bases and J by 0 bases, and 13 bases separated the two germline ends. The CDR3 protein is CASSLLRALNTEAFF. CDR3 nucleotide sequence: TGTGCCAGCAGCCTACTCCGGGCCCTGAACACTGAAGCTTTCTTT. Complete variable domain (other parts from reference TRBV11-2 and TRBJ1-1): EAGVAQSPRYKIIEKRQSVAFWCNPISGHATLYWYQQILGQGPKLLIQFQNNGVVDDSQLPKDRFSAERLKGVDSTLKIQPAKLEDSAVYLCASSLLRALNTEAFFGQGTRLTVV.